Reported below is one T cell receptor beta chain. Its antigen specificity is not known. No base quality information exists; no much larger clone differs at one position. V ends up 4 bases short and J 5 bases short, with an unmatched junction base count of 11. As encoded in the germline V gene, CDR1 is MNHEY while CDR2 is SVGAGI. The CDR3 runs 16 residues from the cysteine to the phenylalanine. Only CDR3 DNA is held: 48 bases, read in frame from base 1. Library construction relied on the immunoSEQ multiplex PCR assay. Drawn from immuneACCESS, this table holds only the in-frame rearrangements with V and J called that TCRdb kept. Clones are partly lost; checked studies trace under half to an unresolved V gene and leave the rest unexplained. The sample profile shows 100,000 to 150,000 clones; roughly 90% of them were found once. The ten most abundant clones make up roughly 1.9% of the sample. This entry is derived from a study of control samples from healthy donors and cancer patients (dated by TCRdb to the early 2020s).

The chain uses TRBV6-5 and TRBJ2-7; 10 bases in the middle match TRBD1. The material sequenced was blood. The source is a man aged 18 to 29 in good health. The DNA is as follows: TGTGCCAGCAGTTTAAGGGGACAGGGGCTAGCTCACGAGCAGTACTTC. The translation is CASSLRGQGLAHEQYF.